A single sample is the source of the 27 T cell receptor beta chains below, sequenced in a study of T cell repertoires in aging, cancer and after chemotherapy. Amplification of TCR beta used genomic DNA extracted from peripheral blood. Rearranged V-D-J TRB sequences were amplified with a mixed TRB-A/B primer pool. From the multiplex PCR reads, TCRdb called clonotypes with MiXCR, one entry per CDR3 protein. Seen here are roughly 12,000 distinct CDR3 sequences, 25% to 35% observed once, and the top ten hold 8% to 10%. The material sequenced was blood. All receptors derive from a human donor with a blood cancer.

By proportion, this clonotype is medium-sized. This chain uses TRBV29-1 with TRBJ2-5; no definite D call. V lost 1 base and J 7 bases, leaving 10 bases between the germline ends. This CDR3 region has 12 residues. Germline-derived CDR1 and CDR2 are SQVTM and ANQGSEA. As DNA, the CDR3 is TGCAGCGTTGAAGCACCCCCTGGGACCCAGTACTTC. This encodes CSVEAPPGTQYF.

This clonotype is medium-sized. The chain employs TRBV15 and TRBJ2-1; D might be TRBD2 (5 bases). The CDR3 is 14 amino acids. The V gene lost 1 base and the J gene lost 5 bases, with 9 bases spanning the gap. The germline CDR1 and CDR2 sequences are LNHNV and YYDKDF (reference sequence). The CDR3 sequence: CATSRGQEDNEQFF. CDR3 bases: TGTGCCACCAGCAGAGGGCAGGAGGACAATGAGCAGTTCTTC.

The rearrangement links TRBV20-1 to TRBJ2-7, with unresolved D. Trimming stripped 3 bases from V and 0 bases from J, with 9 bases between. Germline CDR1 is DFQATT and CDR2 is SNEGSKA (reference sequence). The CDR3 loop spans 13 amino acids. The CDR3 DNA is TGCAGTGCTAGGTCCACGAGCTCCTACGAGCAGTACGTC. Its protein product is CSARSTSSYEQYV.

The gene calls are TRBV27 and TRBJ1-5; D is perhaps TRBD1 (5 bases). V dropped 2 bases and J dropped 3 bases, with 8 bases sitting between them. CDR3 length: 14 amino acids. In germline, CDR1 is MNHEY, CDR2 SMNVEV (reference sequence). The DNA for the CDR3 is TGTGCCAGCAGTTTAGGGGGAGACAATCAGCCCCAGCATTTT. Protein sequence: CASSLGGDNQPQHF.

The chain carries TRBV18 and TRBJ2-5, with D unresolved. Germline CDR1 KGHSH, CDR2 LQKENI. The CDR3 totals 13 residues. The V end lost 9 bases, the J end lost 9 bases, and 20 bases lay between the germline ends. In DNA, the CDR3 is TGTGCCAGTCACCCCCCAAAATATGACGCCCAGTACTTC. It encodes CASHPPKYDAQYF.

The CDR3 nucleotides are TGTGCCAGCAGCGCTCGAACTAGCGGGAGCGGGTATGAGCAGTTCTTC. It codes for CASSARTSGSGYEQFF. The V and J genes are TRBV7-6 and TRBJ2-1, with TRBD2 matching over 11 bases. Germline CDR1 and CDR2: SGHVS and FNYEAQ. The CDR3 has 16 residues. With V trimmed by 5 bases and J by 8 bases, 11 bases remained unmatched.

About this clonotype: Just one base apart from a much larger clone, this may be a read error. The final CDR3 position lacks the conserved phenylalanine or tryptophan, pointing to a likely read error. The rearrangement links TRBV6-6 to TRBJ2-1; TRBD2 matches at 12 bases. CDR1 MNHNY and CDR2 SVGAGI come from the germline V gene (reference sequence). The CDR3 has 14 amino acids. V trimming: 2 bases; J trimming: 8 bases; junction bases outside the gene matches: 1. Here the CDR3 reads CASSYRTSGDEQFL. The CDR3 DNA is TGTGCCAGCAGTTACAGGACTAGCGGGGATGAGCAGTTCTTA.

Here the CDR3 DNA reads TGTGCCATCAGTGAGGGGACAGGGGCTTGGGACGAGCAGTACGTC. Translating gives CAISEGTGAWDEQYV. The V gene is TRBV10-3, the J gene TRBJ2-7, with 10 positions matching TRBD1. V lost 2 bases to trimming and J lost 5 bases; unmatched junction nucleotides: 6. The CDR3 covers 15 residues. The germline V gene encodes CDR1 ENHRY and CDR2 SYGVKD.

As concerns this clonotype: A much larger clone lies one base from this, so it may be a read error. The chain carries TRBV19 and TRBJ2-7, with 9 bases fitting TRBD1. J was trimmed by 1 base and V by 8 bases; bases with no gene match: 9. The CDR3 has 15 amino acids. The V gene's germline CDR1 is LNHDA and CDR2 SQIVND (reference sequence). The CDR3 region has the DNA TGTGCCAGTGCCCCCGCCGGGACAGGGTCCTACGAGCAGTACGTC. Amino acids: CASAPAGTGSYEQYV.

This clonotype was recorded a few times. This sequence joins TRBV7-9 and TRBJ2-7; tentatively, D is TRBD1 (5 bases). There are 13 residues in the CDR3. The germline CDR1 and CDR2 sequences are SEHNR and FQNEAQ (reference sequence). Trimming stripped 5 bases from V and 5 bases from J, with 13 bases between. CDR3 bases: TGTGCCAGCAGCATCGGACAAAGCAACGAGCAGTACTTC. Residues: CASSIGQSNEQYF.

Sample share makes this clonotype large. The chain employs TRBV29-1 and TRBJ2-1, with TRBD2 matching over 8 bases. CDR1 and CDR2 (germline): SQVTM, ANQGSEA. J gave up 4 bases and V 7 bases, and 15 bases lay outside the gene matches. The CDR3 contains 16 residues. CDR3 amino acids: CSAFGPTGGVYNEQFF. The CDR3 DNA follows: TGCAGCGCCTTTGGGCCTACGGGGGGGGTATACAATGAGCAGTTCTTC.

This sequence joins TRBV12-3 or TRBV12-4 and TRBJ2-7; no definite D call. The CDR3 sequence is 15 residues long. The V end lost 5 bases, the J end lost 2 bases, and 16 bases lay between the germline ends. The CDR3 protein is CASSPVGDLTYEQYF. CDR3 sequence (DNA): TGTGCCAGCAGTCCCGTAGGAGACTTAACCTACGAGCAGTACTTC.

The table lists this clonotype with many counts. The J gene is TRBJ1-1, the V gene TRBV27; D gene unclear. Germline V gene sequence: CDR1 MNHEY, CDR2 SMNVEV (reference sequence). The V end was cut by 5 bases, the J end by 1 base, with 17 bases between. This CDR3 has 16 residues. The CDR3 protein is CASSPTSTASNTEAFF. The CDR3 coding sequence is TGTGCCAGCAGTCCGACATCGACGGCTTCGAACACTGAAGCTTTCTTT.

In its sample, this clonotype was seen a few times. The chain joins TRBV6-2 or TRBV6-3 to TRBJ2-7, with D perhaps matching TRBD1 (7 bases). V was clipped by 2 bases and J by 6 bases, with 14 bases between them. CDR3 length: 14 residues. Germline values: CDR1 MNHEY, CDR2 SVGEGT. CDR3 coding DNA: TGTGCCAGCAGTTACAGGTCAGGGGGGAGCGAGCAGTACTTC. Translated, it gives CASSYRSGGSEQYF.

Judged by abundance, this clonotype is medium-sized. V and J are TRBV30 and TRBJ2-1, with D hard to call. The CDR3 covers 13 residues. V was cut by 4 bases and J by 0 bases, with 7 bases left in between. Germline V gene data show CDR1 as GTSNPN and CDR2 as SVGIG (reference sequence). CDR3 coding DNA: TGTGCCTGGACAATGGGCTCCTACAATGAGCAGTTCTTC. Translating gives CAWTMGSYNEQFF.

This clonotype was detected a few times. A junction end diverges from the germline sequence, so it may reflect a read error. The CDR3 sequence: CASGFRGDEKLFF. The CDR3 DNA is TGCGCCAGCGGCTTCAGGGGGGACGAAAAACTGTTTTTT. The chain recombines TRBV5-1 with TRBJ1-4; 7 positions match TRBD1. The CDR3 contains 13 residues. Germline V gene sequence: CDR1 SGHRS, CDR2 YFSETQ.

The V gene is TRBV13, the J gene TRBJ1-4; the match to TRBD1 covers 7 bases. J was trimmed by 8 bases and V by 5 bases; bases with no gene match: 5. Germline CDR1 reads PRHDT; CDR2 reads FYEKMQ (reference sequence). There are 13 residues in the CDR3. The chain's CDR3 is CASSPDREEKLFF. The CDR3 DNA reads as TGTGCCAGCAGCCCCGACAGGGAAGAAAAACTGTTTTTT. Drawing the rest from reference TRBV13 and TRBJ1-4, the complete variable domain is AAGVIQSPRHLIKEKRETATLKCYPIPRHDTVYWYQQGPGQDPQFLISFYEKMQSDKGSIPDRFSAQQFSDYHSELNMSSLELGDSALYFCASSPDREEKLFFGSGTQLSVL.

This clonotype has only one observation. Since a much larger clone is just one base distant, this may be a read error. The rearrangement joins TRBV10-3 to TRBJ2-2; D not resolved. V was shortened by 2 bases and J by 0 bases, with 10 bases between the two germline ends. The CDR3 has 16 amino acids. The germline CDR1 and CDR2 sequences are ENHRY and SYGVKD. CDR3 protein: CAISEGRPPNTGELFF. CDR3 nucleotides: TGTGCCATCAGTGAGGGCAGACCCCCGAACACCGGGGAGCTGTTTTTT.

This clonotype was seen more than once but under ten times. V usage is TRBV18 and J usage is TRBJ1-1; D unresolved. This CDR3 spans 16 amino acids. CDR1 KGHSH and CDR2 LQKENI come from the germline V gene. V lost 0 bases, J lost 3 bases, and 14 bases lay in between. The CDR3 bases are TGTGCCAGCTCACCACCTCAAGGTAGGAAGGACACTGAAGCTTTCTTT. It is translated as CASSPPQGRKDTEAFF.

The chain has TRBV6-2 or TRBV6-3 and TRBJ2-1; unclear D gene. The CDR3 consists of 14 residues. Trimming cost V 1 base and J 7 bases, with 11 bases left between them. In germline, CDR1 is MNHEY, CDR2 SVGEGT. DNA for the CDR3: TGTGCCAGCAGTTACTTCGGCGGTGTGAATGAGCAGTTCTTC. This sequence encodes CASSYFGGVNEQFF.

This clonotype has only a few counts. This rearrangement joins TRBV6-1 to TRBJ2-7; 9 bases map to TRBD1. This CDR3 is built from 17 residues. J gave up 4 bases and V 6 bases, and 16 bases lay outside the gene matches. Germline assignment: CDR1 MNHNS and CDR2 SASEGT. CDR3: CASRERLYRDREYEQYF. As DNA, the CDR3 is TGTGCCAGCAGAGAACGTCTATACCGGGACAGGGAGTACGAGCAGTACTTC.

The CDR3 bases are TGTGCCAGCAGTTTAGGGACAGGAGGGGGCTATGGCTACACCTTC. As protein: CASSLGTGGGYGYTF. V gene TRBV12-3 or TRBV12-4 combines with J gene TRBJ1-2; 7 bases line up with TRBD1. Trimming at V came to 1 base and at J to 4 bases, leaving 6 bases not matched to a gene. This CDR3 contains 15 residues.

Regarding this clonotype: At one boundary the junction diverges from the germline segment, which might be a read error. Here the CDR3 DNA reads TGTGCCAGCAGCCTGACGGAGGGGAACTCTGAAGCTTTCTTT. Its translation: CASSLTEGNSEAFF. The rearrangement joins TRBV27 to TRBJ1-1; D is possibly TRBD1 (5 bases). Germline CDR1 is MNHEY and CDR2 is SMNVEV (reference sequence). CDR3 length equals 14 residues.

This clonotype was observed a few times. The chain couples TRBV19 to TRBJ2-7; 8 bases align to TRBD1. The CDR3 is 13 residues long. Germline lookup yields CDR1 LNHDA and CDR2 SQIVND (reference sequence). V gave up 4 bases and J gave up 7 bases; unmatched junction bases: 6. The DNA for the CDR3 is TGTGCCAGTAGTACTCAGGGGGCTAGAGAGCAGTACTTC. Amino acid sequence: CASSTQGAREQYF. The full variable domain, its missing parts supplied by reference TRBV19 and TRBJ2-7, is DGGITQSPKYLFRKEGQNVTLSCEQNLNHDAMYWYRQDPGQGLRLIYYSQIVNDFQKGDIAEGYSVSREKKESFPLTVTSAQKNPTAFYLCASSTQGAREQYFGPGTRLTVT.

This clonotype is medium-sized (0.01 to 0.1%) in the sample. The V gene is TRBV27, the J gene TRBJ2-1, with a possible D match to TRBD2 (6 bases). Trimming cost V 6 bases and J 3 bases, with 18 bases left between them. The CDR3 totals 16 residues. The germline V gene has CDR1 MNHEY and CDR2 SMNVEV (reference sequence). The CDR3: CASSPSPGAVYNEQFF. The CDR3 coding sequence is TGTGCCAGCAGCCCAAGTCCGGGAGCGGTCTACAATGAGCAGTTCTTC.

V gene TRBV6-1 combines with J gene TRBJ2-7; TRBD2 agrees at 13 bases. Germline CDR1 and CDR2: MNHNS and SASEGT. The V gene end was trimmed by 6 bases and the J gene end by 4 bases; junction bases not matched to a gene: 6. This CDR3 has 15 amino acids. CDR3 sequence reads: CASRLGGLAGYEQYV. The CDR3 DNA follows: TGTGCCAGCAGATTAGGGGGACTAGCGGGATACGAGCAGTACGTC.

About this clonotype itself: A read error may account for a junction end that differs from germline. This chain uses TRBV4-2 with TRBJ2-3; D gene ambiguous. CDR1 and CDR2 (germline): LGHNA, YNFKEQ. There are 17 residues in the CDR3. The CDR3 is CASSQELWTGFQDTQYF. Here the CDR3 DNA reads TGCGCCAGCAGCCAAGAATTGTGGACCGGGTTCCAGGATACGCAGTATTTT.